What follows is one T cell receptor (beta chain) and its context. Many counts were recorded for this clonotype. Its antigen is not yet known. Base qualities are not recorded, but no much larger clone differs from it by a single base. For unsorted PBMC libraries, 2 million PBMCs were used after storage in RNAlater at -80 degrees C until RNA extraction. Multiple sclerosis patients were enrolled in a US clinical protocol under which disease progression was evaluated by magnetic resonance imaging. Peripheral blood was subjected to Ficoll-Hypaque density gradient centrifugation to isolate PBMCs, which were then cryopreserved in liquid nitrogen. The entry originates in a study of neurological immune-mediated disorders (dated by TCRdb to the late 2010s). Turning to the overall study: Among the approximately 34 multiple sclerosis patients, relapsing-remitting MS was present in some 30 and secondary progressive MS was present in 3. Using UMI-based sequencing, the study compared peripheral blood TCR-beta repertoires from patients with HTLV-I-associated myelopathy (HAM/TSP), patients with multiple sclerosis, and healthy controls. The 106 TCR-beta libraries covered PBMC samples along with longitudinal samples, technical triplicates, and paired sorted CD4+ and CD8+ T-cell subsets. The cohort included approximately 68 subjects: some 15 with HAM/TSP, around 34 with multiple sclerosis, and approximately 20 healthy controls. Results and caveats for the whole study, not just this receptor: The highest TCR clonal expansion was observed in HAM/TSP patients, whereas the lowest was observed in MS patients, even when compared with healthy controls. The MS cluster was not associated with any clinical or MRI features, and the authors stated that larger cohorts are needed. Across subjects, expanded clones never shared an identical CDR3 amino acid sequence, which suggests that the TCR-beta repertoires in every group were private. Repertoires from 18 of 34 MS patients were grouped by phylogenetic analysis into a cluster of related CDR3 sequences, suggesting a possible repertoire-level signature.

The germline V gene sets CDR1 to SGHRS and CDR2 to YFSETQ. Trimming costs V 0 bases and J 0 bases, and their ends lie 3 bases apart. The CDR3 has 13 amino acids, counting the end cysteine and phenylalanine. Only the CDR3 DNA is retained, 39 bases long and in frame from the first base. cDNA was synthesized by template-switch 5'RACE using a primer carrying a 10-nucleotide random unique molecular identifier by which each TCR transcript was tagged. Each sequencing run produced over 190 million TCR-beta sequences covering 15-18 subjects. Total RNA was extracted with the RNeasy kit. Using the KAPA Real-time Library Amplification kit, TCR-beta VDJ regions were amplified with primers for the TCR constant region and the 5'RACE anchor. A first PCR added sample indexes and Illumina adaptors, after which a second PCR increased the library yield. The roughly 650 bp TCR product was size-selected on a 2% E-gel SizeSelection system after Ampure bead purification. Before pooling, library quality was assessed on a Bioanalyzer, concentration was determined with Qubit, and library quantification was performed with the Kapa Library Quantification kit. An Illumina HiSeq 2500 was used to sequence the libraries paired-end at 2 x 150 bp. To increase sequence diversity, roughly 24-32% phiX was spiked into each library pool. The authors' pipeline ran thus. Quality-filtered reads were processed with the UMI-based MiGEC pipeline, which removed over 75% of raw TCR sequences during error correction. IMGT germline references were used for alignment of VDJ genes, and clonotypes were defined by a unique CDR3 amino acid sequence together with V-J genes. Clonal expansion, Shannon diversity and CDR3 relatedness (CalcPairwiseDistances, ClusterSamples) were evaluated with VDJtools, and phylogenetic trees were built with CLCbio workbench. Clones with at least 8 unique UMIs were defined as expanded, with this threshold being based on coefficient-of-variation modelling across technical triplicates. TCRdb reanalyzed the raw reads on its own, using fastp at Q25 for trimming and MiXCR for clone calling, and kept in-frame beta chains. Duplicate CDR3 protein sequences are folded into a single record with the most common DNA and genes. TCRdb assigned the V and J calls; the authors' analysis was not used. The sample has over 50,000 distinct CDR3 sequences on record, 5.2% of them singletons. In total, the top ten clones hold about 5% of the sample.

Recombination linked TRBV5-1 to TRBJ1-1; no D gene can be assigned with confidence. Sequencing was done on a sample of PBMCs. This TCR was sampled from a human donor with multiple sclerosis. The donor label of this sample is uncertain. The CDR3 region has the sequence CASSLELNTEAFF. DNA sequence: TGCGCCAGCAGCTTGGAGCTGAACACTGAAGCTTTCTTT.